Listed below are T cell receptor beta chains from one sample, sequenced in a study of identical twins. MiXCR, run by TCRdb on the 5' RACE reads, gives a single entry per CDR3 protein. The table shows around 300,000 distinct CDR3 sequences, with 6.5% to 9.5% occurring only once. Another study also made use of these data, one on yellow fever vaccine responses in identical twins.

Sequenced sample: memory (CD45RO+) T cells sorted from blood. The source of these receptors is a woman younger than 30 in good health. Each CDR3 is given with its conserved first and last residue. The order of the fields is J gene, V gene, CDR3 protein.

TRBJ2-3	TRBV6-1	CATKQYTDTQYF
TRBJ2-1	TRBV4-1	CASSQDVGLLQFF
TRBJ1-1	TRBV3-1	CASSPPRWAFF
TRBJ2-7	TRBV5-1	CASSRGTSGIFEQYF
TRBJ1-4	TRBV20-1	CSASLVTENEKLFF
TRBJ2-3	TRBV7-9	CASSLRQGTTDTQYF
TRBJ2-7	TRBV20-1	CSAGGQTYEQYF
TRBJ2-2	TRBV14	CASSLFRDANTGELFF
TRBJ2-2	TRBV27	CASSLERVTGELFF
TRBJ2-3	TRBV14	CASSQFATDTQYF
TRBJ2-6	TRBV7-3	CASQASGANVLTF
TRBJ2-7	TRBV3-1	CASSQGISSYEQYF
TRBJ2-3	TRBV7-2	CASSSRRGEGGTDTQYF
TRBJ2-7	TRBV5-1	CASSSRQTVEFNEQYF
TRBJ2-3	TRBV5-1	CASSLGTPLAGTDTQYF
TRBJ2-1	TRBV28	CASSPPRPSSGFYNEQFF
TRBJ2-7	TRBV12-3/TRBV12-4	CASSFFGGANEQYF
TRBJ2-1	TRBV20-1	CSALKADEQFF
TRBJ2-1	TRBV2	CASRQEHSSYNEQFF
TRBJ2-4	TRBV12-5	CASGLPQGQSAKNIQYF
TRBJ2-5	TRBV4-1	CASSQASGNPPQYF
TRBJ1-2	TRBV7-6	CASSPGQNSFYGYTF
TRBJ1-1	TRBV20-1	CSATRSDSMNTEAFF
TRBJ2-1	TRBV28	CASSPPGQGEREQFF
TRBJ1-4	TRBV5-1	CASRRSSSNEKLFF
TRBJ1-2	TRBV27	CASSPAPWRGNYGYTF
TRBJ2-1	TRBV5-1	CASSAATSGTHNEQFF
TRBJ2-7	TRBV28	CASSPPRLSRGQYF
TRBJ2-3	TRBV24-1	CATSGASGVADTQYF
TRBJ1-1	TRBV19	CASRPGIRNTEAFF
TRBJ2-1	TRBV5-1	CASSQTRNEQFF
TRBJ1-1	TRBV20-1	CSAREHSGQGGAFF
TRBJ2-1	TRBV3-1	CASKTGPLWYEQFF
TRBJ1-1	TRBV20-1	CSAREGGVNEAFF
TRBJ2-7	TRBV12-5	CASGLASGSRAYEQYF
TRBJ1-6	TRBV15	CATSRARGAGSSYNSPLHF
TRBJ1-1	TRBV29-1	CSVEQLENTEAFF
TRBJ2-1	TRBV2	CASTLRAGSYKGNEQFF